This TCR beta chain originates from a study of T-cell memory formation after mild COVID-19. Study-wide results and limits: Contracting clones from day 15 to 85 showed balanced CD4/CD8; later expanders favored CD4+. For second-wave clones that peaked at day 37, SARS-CoV-2 specificity went unverified. Prior to infection, memory already included some responding clones, suggesting cross-reactive memory joined.

Unmatched junction bases numbered 9, after V lost 0 bases and J lost 6 bases. The CDR3 has 16 residues. CDR1 and CDR2 (germline): SGDLS, YYNGEE. As regards this clonotype: The antigen is unknown.

With constant-segment primers, 5'RACE yielded cDNA libraries of TCR alpha and TCR beta that carried sample barcodes and UMIs. TCRdb re-called the 5' RACE reads with MiXCR, one entry per CDR3 protein. The sample records more than 150,000 distinct CDR3 sequences, 20% to 25% being singletons. This TCR came from an adult woman who had mild COVID-19 (a few samples of this study predate the infection). Cell type and time point are not known. Specimen: PBMCs or a T cell subset sorted from them (not recorded which). The V and J genes are TRBV9 and TRBJ2-3; 8 nucleotides align to TRBD2. DNA of the CDR3: TGTGCCAGCAGCGTAGCTGGGGTAGCGGGAACCGATACGCAGTATTTT. As protein: CASSVAGVAGTDTQYF.